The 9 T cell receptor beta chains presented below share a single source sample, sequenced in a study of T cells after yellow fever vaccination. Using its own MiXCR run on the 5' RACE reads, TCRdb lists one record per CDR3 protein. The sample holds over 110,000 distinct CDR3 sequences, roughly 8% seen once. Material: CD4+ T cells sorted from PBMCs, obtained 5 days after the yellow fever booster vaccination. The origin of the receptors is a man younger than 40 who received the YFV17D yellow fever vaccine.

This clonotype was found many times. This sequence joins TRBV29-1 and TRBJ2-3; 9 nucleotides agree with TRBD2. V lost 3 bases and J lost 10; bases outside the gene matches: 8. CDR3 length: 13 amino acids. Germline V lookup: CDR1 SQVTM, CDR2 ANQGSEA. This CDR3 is CSVDSGSPFAQYF. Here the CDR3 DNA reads TGCAGCGTTGATAGCGGGAGCCCGTTTGCGCAGTATTTT.

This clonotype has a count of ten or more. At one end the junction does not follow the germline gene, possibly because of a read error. The CDR3: CASSLSGGDKQLQHF. CDR3 DNA: TGCGCCAGCAGCTTGAGTGGGGGGGATAAGCAGCTCCAGCATTTT. The rearrangement links TRBV5-1 to TRBJ1-5, with D possibly being TRBD1 (5 bases). Germline CDR1 and CDR2: SGHRS and YFSETQ. The CDR3 has 15 residues.

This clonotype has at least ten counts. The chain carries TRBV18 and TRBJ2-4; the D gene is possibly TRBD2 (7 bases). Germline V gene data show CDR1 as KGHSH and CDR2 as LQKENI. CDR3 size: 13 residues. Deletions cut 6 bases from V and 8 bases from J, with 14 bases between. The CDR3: CASSYGGPDIQYF. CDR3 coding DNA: TGTGCCAGCTCTTACGGGGGGCCGGACATTCAGTACTTC.

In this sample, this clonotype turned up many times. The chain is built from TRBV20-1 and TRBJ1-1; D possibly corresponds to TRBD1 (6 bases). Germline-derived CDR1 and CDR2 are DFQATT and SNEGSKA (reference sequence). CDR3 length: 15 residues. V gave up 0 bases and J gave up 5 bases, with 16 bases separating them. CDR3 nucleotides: TGCAGTGCTAGAGAGAGGGGGATTTTTGGGACTGAAGCTTTCTTT. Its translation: CSARERGIFGTEAFF.

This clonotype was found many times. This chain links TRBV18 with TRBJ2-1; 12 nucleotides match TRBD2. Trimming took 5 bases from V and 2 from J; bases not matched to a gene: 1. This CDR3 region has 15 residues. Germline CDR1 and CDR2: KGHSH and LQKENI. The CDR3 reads CASSRTSGTYNEQFF. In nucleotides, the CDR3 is TGTGCCAGCTCAAGGACTAGCGGGACCTACAATGAGCAGTTCTTC.

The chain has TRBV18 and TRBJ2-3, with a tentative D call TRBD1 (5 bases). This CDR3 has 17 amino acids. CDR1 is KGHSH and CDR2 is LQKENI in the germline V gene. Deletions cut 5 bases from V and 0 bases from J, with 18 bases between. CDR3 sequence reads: CASSSNGQKGSTDTQYF. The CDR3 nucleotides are TGTGCCAGCTCATCAAACGGACAAAAGGGAAGCACAGATACGCAGTATTTT.

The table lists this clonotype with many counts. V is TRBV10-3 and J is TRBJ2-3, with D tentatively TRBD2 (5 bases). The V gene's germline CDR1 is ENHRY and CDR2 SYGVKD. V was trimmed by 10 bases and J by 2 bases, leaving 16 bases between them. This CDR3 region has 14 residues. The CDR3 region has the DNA TGTGCCACCTTGGGAAAGCGGAACACAGATACGCAGTATTTT. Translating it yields CATLGKRNTDTQYF.

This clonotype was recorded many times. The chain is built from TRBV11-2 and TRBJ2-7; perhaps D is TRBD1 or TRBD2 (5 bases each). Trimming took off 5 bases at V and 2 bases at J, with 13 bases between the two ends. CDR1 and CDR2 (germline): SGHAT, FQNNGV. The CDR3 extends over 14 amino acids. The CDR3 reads CASSTPGRPYEQYF. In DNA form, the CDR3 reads TGTGCCAGCAGCACACCGGGACGGCCCTACGAGCAGTACTTC.

As DNA, the CDR3 is TGTGCCAGCAGCCAAGATCGGGAGGTATCCAGGACCCAGTACTTC. Amino acid sequence: CASSQDREVSRTQYF. The rearrangement joins TRBV3-1 to TRBJ2-5; 7 nucleotides align to TRBD2. Germline V gives CDR1 LGHDT, CDR2 YNNKEL (reference sequence). This CDR3 comprises 15 residues. V gave up 0 bases and J gave up 7 bases; unmatched junction bases: 8.